This T cell receptor (beta chain) was documented in a study of OX40 agonist ivuxolimab in advanced cancers. People who had autoimmune disease history or systemic immunosuppression were excluded. Using immunoSEQ multiplex PCR, the repertoire was profiled, and TCRdb retains in-frame clones only, with some absent. The sample yields around 26,000 clones, over 85% seen once. This clone appeared a single time. The antigen is unknown. Points from the study as a whole: In a subset of nonresponders, normalized T-cell clonal expansion was also low.

The CDR3 has 15 residues. Trimming took 1 base from V and 3 from J, leaving 12 bases between them. Germline-derived CDR1 and CDR2 are MGHRA and YSYEKL. The gene calls are TRBV4-1 and TRBJ1-1; D is unclear. The specimen was CD4+ or CD8+ T cells sorted from blood, collected in a trial of the OX40 agonist ivuxolimab. The TCR comes from an adult with an advanced solid tumor such as melanoma, head and neck, liver or kidney cancer. The CDR3 nucleotides are TGCGCCAGCAGCCAAGGACACAGCTTCGACACTGAAGCTTTCTTT. This codes for CASSQGHSFDTEAFF.